Described below is a single TCR beta chain sequence and its context. This clonotype was detected a few times. This receptor's antigen is unknown. No base quality values were provided; no much bigger clone lies one nucleotide off. The sample comes from a study of chronic HIV infection and antiretroviral therapy (dated by TCRdb to between 2014 and 2017). Relative to germline, V is missing 11 bases and J is missing 0 bases, with 5 bases of the junction outside any gene match. Sequences SNHLY (CDR1) and FYNNEI (CDR2) are obtained from the germline V gene. Its CDR3 holds 13 amino acids, cysteine through phenylalanine. The only DNA kept is the CDR3, 39 bases in frame from the first base. Library preparation used 5' RACE. The sequencer was an Illumina MiSeq. TCRdb redid the processing of the public reads, applying fastp at Q25 and MiXCR, and retained in-frame beta chains. Every distinct CDR3 protein forms one entry, paired with its most common genes and DNA. The sample profile shows about 38,000 distinct CDR3 sequences; 8% to 10% of them were found once. Clones ranked in the top ten supply over 2.5% of the sample.

This sequence uses TRBV2 and TRBJ2-5; TRBD1 aligns with 8 central bases. The sequencing input was peripheral blood. This TCR derives from an adult who had HIV and had not received antiretroviral therapy, or was an uninfected healthy control (not recorded which). The CDR3: CASRDRYQETQYF. The nucleotides read TGTGCCTCCCGGGACAGGTACCAAGAGACCCAGTACTTC.